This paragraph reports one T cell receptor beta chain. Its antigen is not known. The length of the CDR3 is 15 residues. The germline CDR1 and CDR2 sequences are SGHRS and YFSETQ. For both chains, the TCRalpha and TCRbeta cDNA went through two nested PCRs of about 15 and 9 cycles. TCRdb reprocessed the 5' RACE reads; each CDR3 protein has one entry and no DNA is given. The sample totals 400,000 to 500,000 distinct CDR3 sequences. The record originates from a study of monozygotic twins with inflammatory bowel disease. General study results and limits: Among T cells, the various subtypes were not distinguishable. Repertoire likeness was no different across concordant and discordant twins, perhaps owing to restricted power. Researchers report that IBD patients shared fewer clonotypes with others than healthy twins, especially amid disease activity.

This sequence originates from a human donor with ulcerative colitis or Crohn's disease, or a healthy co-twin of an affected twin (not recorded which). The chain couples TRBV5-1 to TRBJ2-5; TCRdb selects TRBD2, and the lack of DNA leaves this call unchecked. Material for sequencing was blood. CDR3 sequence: CASSFGPGGLETQYF. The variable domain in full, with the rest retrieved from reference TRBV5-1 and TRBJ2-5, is KAGVTQTPRYLIKTRGQQVTLSCSPISGHRSVSWYQQTPGQGLQFLFEYFSETQRNKGNFPGRFSGRQFSNSRSEMNVSTLELGDSALYLCASSFGPGGLETQYFGPGTRLLVL.